This T cell receptor beta chain is drawn from a study of T cell repertoires in cytomegalovirus infection (dated by TCRdb to the late 2010s). For the study in its entirety: The HLA type of each donor mattered for the analysis, because public TCR beta signatures pointed to carriage of CMV infection along with the matching HLA type. Summary of the overall study and its limitations: In both this cohort and an independent roughly 360-donor cohort, the cumulative frequency of public TCR beta family members distinguished carriers of CMV infection plus the relevant HLA type. The ex vivo response was dominated by HLA-C-restricted CMV-specific TCR beta clonotypes, which also provided the single most frequent clonotype in two of eight donors.

This clonotype was seen many times. What antigen it recognizes has not been identified. The record has no base qualities; no much larger clone is one base away. For this chain, trimming is 5 bases at the V end and 5 bases at the J end, and the number of junction bases without a gene match is 10. In the germline V gene, CDR1 corresponds to SGHTA and CDR2 to FQGNSA. From the cysteine through the phenylalanine, the CDR3 covers 16 amino acids. The retained sequence is limited to the CDR3, 48 bases, with the frame set at the first base. Sequencing took place on an Illumina HiSeq 1500. The public reads were quality trimmed at Q25 with fastp and then assembled into clones with MiXCR by TCRdb, keeping productive beta chains. Merged by CDR3 protein, the rows form single entries marked with the most common genes and DNA. For this sample there are 150,000 to 200,000 distinct CDR3 sequences; 28% appear just once. The ten largest clonotypes hold around 29% of the sample.

The sample taken for sequencing was PBMCs. The receptor comes from a human donor in good health (CMV status not recorded). Some clones in this sample may be carry-over from other donors' samples. The rearranged chain carries TRBV7-2 and TRBJ1-3, with 9 bases aligning to TRBD1. The CDR3 is CASSGGTGKGRNTIYF. The nucleotide sequence reads as follows: TGTGCCAGCAGCGGCGGGACAGGGAAGGGTAGAAACACCATATATTTT. The full variable domain, completed from the reference TRBV7-2 and TRBJ1-3 proteins outside the CDR3, reads GAGVSQSPSNKVTEKGKDVELRCDPISGHTALYWYRQSLGQGLEFLIYFQGNSAPDKSGLPSDRFSAERTGGSVSTLTIQRTQQEDSAVYLCASSGGTGKGRNTIYFGEGSWLTVV.